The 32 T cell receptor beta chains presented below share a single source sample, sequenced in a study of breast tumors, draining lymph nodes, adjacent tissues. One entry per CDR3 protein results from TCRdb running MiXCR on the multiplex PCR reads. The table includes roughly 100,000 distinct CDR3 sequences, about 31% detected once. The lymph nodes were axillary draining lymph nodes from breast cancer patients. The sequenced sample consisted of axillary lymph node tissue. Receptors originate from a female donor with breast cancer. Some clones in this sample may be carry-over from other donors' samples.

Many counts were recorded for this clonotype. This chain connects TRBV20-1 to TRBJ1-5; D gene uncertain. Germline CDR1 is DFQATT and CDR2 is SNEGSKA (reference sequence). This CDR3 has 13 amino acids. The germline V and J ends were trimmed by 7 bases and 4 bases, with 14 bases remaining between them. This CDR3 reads CSVRVSPNQPQHF. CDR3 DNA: TGCAGTGTCCGGGTTTCTCCTAATCAGCCCCAGCATTTT.

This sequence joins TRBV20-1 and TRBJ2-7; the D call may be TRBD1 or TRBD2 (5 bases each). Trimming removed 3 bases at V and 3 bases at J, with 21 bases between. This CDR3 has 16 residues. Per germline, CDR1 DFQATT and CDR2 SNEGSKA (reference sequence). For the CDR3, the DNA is TGCAGTGCTAGTGGGGACGGGACGCCTGCTCACTACGAGCAGTACTTC. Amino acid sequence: CSASGDGTPAHYEQYF.

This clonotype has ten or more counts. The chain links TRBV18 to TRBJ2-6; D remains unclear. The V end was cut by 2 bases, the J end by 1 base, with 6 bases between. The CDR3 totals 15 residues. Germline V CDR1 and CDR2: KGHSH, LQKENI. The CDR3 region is CASSPIPSGANVLTF. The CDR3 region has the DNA TGTGCCAGCTCACCAATTCCGTCTGGGGCCAACGTCCTGACTTTC. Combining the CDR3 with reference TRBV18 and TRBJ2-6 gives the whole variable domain NAGVMQNPRHLVRRRGQEARLRCSPMKGHSHVYWYRQLPEEGLKFMVYLQKENIIDESGMPKERFSAEFPKEGPSILRIQQVVRGDSAAYFCASSPIPSGANVLTFGAGSRLTVL.

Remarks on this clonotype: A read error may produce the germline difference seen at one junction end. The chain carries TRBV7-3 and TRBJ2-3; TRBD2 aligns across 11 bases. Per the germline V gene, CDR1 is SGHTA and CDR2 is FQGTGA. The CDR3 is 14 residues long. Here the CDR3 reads CANSLTSGEDTQYF. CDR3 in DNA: TGCGCCAACAGCTTGACTAGCGGGGAGGATACGCAGTATTTT.

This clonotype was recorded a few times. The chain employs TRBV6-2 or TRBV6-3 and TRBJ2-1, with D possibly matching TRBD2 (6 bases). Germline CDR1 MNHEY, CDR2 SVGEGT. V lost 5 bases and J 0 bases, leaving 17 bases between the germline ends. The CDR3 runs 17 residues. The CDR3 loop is CASSRPGSGVSYNEQFF. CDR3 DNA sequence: TGTGCCAGCAGTCGCCCGGGTAGCGGAGTCTCCTACAATGAGCAGTTCTTC.

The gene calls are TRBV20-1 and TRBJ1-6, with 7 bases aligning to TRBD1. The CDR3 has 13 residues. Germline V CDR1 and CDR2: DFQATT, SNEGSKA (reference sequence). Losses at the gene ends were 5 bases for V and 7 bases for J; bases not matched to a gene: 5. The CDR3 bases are TGCAGTGCTCCGGGACAGAACAATTCACCCCTCCACTTT. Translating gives CSAPGQNNSPLHF.

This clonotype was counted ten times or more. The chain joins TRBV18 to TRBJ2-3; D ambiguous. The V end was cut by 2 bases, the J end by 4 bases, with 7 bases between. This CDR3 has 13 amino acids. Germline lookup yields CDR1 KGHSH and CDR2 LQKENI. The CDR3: CASSPAGPDTQYF. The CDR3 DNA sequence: TGTGCCAGCTCACCAGCAGGCCCAGATACGCAGTATTTT.

DNA for the CDR3: TGTGCCAGCAGCTTAGGGCCGGGACAGGGGCGCGTCACCGGGGAGCTGTTTTTT. Translated: CASSLGPGQGRVTGELFF. The V gene is TRBV7-9, the J gene TRBJ2-2; the match to TRBD1 covers 10 bases. The V gene end was trimmed by 1 base and the J gene end by 4 bases; junction bases not matched to a gene: 9. Germline V gene data show CDR1 as SEHNR and CDR2 as FQNEAQ (reference sequence). This CDR3 has 18 amino acids.

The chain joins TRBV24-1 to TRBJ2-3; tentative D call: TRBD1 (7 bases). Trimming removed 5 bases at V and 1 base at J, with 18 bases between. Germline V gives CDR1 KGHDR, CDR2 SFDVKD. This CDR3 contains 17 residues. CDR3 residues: CATSVPTGTVGTDTQYF. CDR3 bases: TGTGCCACCAGTGTCCCGACAGGGACTGTTGGCACAGATACGCAGTATTTT.

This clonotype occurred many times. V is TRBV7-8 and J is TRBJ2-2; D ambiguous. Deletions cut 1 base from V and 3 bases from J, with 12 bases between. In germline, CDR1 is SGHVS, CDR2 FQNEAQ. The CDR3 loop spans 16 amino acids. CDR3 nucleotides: TGTGCCAGCAGCTTAGTTGTGGGCATACACACCGGGGAGCTGTTTTTT. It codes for CASSLVVGIHTGELFF. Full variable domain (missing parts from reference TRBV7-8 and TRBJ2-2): GAGVSQSPRYKVAKRGQDVALRCDPISGHVSLFWYQQALGQGPEFLTYFQNEAQLDKSGLPSDRFFAERPEGSVSTLKIQRTQQEDSAVYLCASSLVVGIHTGELFFGEGSRLTVL.

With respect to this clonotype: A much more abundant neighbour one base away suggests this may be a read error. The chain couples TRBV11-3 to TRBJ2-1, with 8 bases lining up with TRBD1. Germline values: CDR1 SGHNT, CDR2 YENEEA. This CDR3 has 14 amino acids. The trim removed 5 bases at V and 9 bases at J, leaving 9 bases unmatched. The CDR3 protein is CASSTRDRSSEQFF. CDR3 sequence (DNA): TGTGCCAGCAGCACACGGGACAGGTCCAGTGAGCAGTTCTTC. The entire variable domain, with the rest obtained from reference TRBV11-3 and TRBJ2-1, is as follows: EAGVVQSPRYKIIEKKQPVAFWCNPISGHNTLYWYLQNLGQGPELLIRYENEEAVDDSQLPKDRFSAERLKGVDSTLKIQPAELGDSAVYLCASSTRDRSSEQFFGPGTRLTVL.

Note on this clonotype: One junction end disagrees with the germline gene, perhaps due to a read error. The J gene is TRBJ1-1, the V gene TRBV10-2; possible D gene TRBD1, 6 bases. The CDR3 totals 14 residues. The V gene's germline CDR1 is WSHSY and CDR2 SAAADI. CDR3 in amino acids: CASSEASGGPEALF. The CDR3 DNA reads TGCGCCAGCAGTGAGGCCTCGGGGGGGCCTGAAGCTCTCTTT.

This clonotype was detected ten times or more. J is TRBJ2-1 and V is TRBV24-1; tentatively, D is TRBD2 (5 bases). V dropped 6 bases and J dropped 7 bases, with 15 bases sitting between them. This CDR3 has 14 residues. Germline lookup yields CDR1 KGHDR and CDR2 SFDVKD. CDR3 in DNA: TGTGCCACCAGTCCCCGGGCGGGTGGGAATGAGCAGTTCTTC. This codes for CATSPRAGGNEQFF.

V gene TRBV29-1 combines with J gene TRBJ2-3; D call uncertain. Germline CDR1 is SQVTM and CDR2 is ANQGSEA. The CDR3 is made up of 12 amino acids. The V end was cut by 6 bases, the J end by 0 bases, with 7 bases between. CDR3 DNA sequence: TGCAGCGTAGGTAAAAGCACAGATACGCAGTATTTT. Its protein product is CSVGKSTDTQYF.

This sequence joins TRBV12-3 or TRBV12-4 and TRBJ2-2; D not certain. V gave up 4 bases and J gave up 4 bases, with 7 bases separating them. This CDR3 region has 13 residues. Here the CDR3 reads CASSSRSTGELFF. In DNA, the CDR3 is TGTGCCAGCAGTTCACGCTCCACCGGGGAGCTGTTTTTT.

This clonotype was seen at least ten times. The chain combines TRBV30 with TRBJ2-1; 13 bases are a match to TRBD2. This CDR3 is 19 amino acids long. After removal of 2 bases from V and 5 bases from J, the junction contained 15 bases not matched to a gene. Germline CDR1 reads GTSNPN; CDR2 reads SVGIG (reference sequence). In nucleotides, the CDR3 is TGTGCCTGGAGTTCACCTCCGGGACTAGCGGGAATACGCGACAATGAGCAGTTCTTC. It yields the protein CAWSSPPGLAGIRDNEQFF.

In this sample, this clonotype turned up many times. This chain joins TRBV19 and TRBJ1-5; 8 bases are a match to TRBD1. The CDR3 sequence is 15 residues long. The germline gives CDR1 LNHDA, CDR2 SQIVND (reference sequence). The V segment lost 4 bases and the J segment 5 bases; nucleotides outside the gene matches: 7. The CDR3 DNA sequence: TGTGCCAGTAGTACCGATGGACAGGGTGATCAGCCCCAGCATTTT. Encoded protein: CASSTDGQGDQPQHF.

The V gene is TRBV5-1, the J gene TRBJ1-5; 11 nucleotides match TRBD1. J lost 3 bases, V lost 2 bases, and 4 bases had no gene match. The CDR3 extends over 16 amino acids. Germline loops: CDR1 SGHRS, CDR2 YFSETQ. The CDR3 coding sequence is TGCGCCAGCAGCTTAGGACAGGGGGCAATCAATCAGCCCCAGCATTTT. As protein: CASSLGQGAINQPQHF.

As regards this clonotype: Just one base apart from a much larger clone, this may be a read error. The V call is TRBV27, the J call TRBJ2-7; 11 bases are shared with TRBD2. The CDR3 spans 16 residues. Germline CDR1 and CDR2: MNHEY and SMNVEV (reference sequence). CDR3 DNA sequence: TGTGCCAGCGGTTTTTCCGGGACTAGCGGTTATTACGAGCAGTACTTC. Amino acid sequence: CASGFSGTSGYYEQYF.

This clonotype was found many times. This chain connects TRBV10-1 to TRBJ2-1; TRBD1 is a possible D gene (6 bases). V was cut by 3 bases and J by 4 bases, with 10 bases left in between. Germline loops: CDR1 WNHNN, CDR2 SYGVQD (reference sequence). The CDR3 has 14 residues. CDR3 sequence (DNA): TGCGCCAGCAGTGATCCCGACAGGTACAATGAGCAGTTCTTC. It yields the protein CASSDPDRYNEQFF.

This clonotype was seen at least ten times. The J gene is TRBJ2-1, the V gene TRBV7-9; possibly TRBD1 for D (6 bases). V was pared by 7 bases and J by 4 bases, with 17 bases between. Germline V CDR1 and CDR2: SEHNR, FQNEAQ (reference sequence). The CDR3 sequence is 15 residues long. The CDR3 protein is CASIGQQGVYNEQFF. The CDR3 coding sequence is TGTGCCAGCATCGGGCAACAGGGAGTATACAATGAGCAGTTCTTC.

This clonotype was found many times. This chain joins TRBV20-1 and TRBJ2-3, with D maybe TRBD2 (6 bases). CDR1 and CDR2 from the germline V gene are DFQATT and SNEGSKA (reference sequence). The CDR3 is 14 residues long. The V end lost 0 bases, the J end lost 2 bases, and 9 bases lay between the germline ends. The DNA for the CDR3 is TGCAGTGCTAGAGATTGGAGGGACACAGATACGCAGTATTTT. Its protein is CSARDWRDTDTQYF.

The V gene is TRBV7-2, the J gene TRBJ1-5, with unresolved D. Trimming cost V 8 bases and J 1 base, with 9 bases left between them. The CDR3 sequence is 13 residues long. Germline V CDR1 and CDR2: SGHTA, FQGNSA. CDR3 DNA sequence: TGTGCCAGCGCCCAAGAGAGCAATCAGCCCCAGCATTTT. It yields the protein CASAQESNQPQHF.

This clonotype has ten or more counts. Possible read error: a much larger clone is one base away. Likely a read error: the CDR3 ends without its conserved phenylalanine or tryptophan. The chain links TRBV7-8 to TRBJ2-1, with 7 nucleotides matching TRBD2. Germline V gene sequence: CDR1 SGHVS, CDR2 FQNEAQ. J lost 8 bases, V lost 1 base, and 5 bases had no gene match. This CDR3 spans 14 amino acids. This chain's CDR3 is CASSLGRERDEQFL. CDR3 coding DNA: TGTGCCAGCAGCTTAGGGCGGGAGAGGGATGAGCAGTTCCTC.

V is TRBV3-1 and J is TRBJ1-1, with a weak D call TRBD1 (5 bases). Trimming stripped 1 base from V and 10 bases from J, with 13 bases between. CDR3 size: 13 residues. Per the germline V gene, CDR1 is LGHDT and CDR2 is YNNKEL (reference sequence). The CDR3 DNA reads TGTGCCAGCAGCCAAGTAGTGGGGCTTGGAGCTTTCTTT. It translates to CASSQVVGLGAFF. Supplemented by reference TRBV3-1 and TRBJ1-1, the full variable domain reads DTAVSQTPKYLVTQMGNDKSIKCEQNLGHDTMYWYKQDSKKFLKIMFSYNNKELIINETVPNRFSPKSPDKAHLNLHINSLELGDSAVYFCASSQVVGLGAFFGQGTRLTVV.

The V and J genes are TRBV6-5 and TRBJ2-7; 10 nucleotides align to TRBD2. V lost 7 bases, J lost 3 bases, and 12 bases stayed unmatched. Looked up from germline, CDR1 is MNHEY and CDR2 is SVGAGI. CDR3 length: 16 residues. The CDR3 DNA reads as TGTGCCAGCACCGGGGCTAGCGGGAGTAGAGTCTACGAGCAGTACTTC. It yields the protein CASTGASGSRVYEQYF.

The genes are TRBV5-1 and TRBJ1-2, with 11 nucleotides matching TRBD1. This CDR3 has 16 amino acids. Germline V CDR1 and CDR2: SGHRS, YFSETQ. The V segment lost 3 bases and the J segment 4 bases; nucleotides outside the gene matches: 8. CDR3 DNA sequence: TGCGCCAGCAGCTACAGTGGGACAGGGGGTGTCTATGGCTACACCTTC. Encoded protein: CASSYSGTGGVYGYTF.

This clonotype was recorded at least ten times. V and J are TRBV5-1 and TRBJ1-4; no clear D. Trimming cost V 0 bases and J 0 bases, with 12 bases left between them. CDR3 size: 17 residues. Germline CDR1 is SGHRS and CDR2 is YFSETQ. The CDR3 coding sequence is TGCGCCAGCAGCTTGGGATACAGTTCTGCAACTAATGAAAAACTGTTTTTT. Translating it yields CASSLGYSSATNEKLFF.

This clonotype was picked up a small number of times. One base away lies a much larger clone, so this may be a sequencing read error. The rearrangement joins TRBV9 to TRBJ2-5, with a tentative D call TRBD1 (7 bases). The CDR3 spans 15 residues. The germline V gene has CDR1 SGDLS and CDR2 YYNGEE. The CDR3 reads CASSAAGGLGETPYF. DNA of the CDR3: TGTGCCAGCAGCGCCGCAGGGGGGCTGGGAGAGACCCCGTACTTC. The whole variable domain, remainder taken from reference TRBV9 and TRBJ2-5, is DSGVTQTPKHLITATGQRVTLRCSPRSGDLSVYWYQQSLDQGLQFLIQYYNGEERAKGNILERFSAQQFPDLHSELNLSSLELGDSALYFCASSAAGGLGETPYFGPGTRLLVL.

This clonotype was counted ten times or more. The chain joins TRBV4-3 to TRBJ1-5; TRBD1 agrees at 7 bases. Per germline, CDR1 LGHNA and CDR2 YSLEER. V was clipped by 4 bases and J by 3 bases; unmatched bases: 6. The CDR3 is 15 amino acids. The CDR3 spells CASSPRTGTNQPQHF. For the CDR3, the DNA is TGCGCCAGCAGCCCCAGGACAGGTACCAATCAGCCCCAGCATTTT.

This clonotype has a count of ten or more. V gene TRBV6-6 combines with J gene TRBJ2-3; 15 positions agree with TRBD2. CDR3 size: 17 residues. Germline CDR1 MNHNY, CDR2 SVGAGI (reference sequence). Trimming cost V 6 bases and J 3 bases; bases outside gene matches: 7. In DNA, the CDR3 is TGTGCCAGCAGGCACCACGGACTAGCGGGAGGGACAGATACGCAGTATTTT. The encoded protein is CASRHHGLAGGTDTQYF.

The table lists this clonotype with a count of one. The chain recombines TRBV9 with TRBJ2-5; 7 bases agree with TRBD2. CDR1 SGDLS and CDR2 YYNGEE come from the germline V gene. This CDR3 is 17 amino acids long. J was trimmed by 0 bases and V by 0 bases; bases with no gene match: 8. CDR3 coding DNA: TGTGCCAGCAGCGTAGGTTTTTGGGGGGGGAACCAAGAGACCCAGTACTTC. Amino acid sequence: CASSVGFWGGNQETQYF.